This TCR beta chain originates from a study (dated by TCRdb to about 2016). Note on this clonotype: Its antigen is not yet known. Per-nucleotide qualities are absent, and no much larger clonotype sits a single base away.

The library relied on RT-PCR. TCRdb names Illumina MiSeq as the instrument used. The raw public data were reprocessed by TCRdb itself: fastp quality trimming at Q25, MiXCR clonotype calling, in-frame beta chains only. Records with the same CDR3 protein are collapsed into one entry carrying the most frequent genes and DNA. This sample holds about 700,000 distinct CDR3 sequences; 12% to 15% were observed only once. The ten top clones hold about 3.9% of the sample. This sequence was found in a female donor in good health, serving as a healthy control. Sequenced sample: memory CD4+ T cells from blood.

The CDR3 loop reads CASSLGLGVVTDTQYF. The nucleotide sequence reads TGCGCCAGCAGCTTGGGGCTGGGGGTTGTCACAGATACGCAGTATTTT. The rearranged chain carries TRBV5-1 and TRBJ2-3, with the D call tentatively TRBD1 or TRBD2, each fitting 5 bases. The CDR3 goes from the cysteine to the phenylalanine over 16 residues. Just the 48-base CDR3 DNA is kept, in frame starting at base 1. The junction carries 13 bases between V and J, which are trimmed by 0 bases and 2 bases respectively. CDR1 and CDR2 are read off the germline V gene as SGHRS and YFSETQ.